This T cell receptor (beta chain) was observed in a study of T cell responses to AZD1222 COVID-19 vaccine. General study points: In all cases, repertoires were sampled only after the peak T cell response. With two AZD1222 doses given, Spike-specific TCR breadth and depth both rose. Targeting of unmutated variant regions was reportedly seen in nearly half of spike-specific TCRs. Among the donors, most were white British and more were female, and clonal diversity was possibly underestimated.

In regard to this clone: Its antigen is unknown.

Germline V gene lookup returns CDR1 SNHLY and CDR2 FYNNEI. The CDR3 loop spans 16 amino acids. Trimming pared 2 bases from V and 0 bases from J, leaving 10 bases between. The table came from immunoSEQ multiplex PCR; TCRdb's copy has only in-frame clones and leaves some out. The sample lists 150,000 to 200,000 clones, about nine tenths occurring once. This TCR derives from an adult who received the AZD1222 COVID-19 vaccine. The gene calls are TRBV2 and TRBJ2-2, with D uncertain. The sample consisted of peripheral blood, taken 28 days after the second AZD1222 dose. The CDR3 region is CASSEYGYTNTGELFF. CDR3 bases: TGTGCCAGCAGTGAATATGGCTATACGAACACCGGGGAGCTGTTTTTT.